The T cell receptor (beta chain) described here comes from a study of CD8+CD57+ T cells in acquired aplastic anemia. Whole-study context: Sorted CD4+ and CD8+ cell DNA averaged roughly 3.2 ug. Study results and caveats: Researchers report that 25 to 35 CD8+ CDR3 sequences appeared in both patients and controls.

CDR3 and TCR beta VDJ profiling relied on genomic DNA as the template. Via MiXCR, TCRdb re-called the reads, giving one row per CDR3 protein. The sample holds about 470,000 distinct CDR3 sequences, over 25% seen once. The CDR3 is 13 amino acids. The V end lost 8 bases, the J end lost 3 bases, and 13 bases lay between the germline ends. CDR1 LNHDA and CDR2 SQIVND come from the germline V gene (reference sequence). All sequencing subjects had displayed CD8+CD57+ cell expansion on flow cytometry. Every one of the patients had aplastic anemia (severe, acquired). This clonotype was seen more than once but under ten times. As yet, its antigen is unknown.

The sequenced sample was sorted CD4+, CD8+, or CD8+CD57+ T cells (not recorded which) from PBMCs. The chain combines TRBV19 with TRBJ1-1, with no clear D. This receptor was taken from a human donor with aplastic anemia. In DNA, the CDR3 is TGTGCCAGTCGAGTGGGGTTGGACACTGAAGCTTTCTTT. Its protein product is CASRVGLDTEAFF.